Each of the 3 T cell receptor beta chains below was sequenced from the same sample in a study of cytomegalovirus exposure and HLA in healthy donors. The study ran its PCR with 60 Vbeta and 13 Jbeta primers. Sequenced by immunoSEQ multiplex PCR; TCRdb stores in-frame clones only, minus some. The sample has some 150,000 clones, around four fifths seen once. The sequencing input was PBMCs. The receptors were gathered from a woman aged 45 to 65 in good health and CMV-seropositive.

The rearrangement joins TRBV29-1 to TRBJ2-1; 9 nucleotides align to TRBD2. J gave up 15 bases and V 4 bases, and 7 bases lay outside the gene matches. The germline gives CDR1 SQVTM, CDR2 ANQGSEA. This CDR3 has 11 amino acids. For the CDR3, the DNA is TGCAGCGTTGTAGTAGCGGGAGATCTGTTCTTC. Translating gives CSVVVAGDLFF.

The chain has TRBV27 and TRBJ2-7; D perhaps matches TRBD1 (6 bases). The length of the CDR3 is 13 residues. Germline loops: CDR1 MNHEY, CDR2 SMNVEV (reference sequence). Trimming removed 5 bases at V and 1 base at J, with 9 bases between. CDR3 protein: CASSPDRSYEQYF. CDR3 bases: TGTGCCAGCAGTCCAGACAGGTCCTACGAGCAGTACTTC.

The chain joins TRBV2 to TRBJ2-3; 10 bases are a match to TRBD2. The V segment lost 8 bases and the J segment 0 bases; nucleotides outside the gene matches: 14. Germline V lookup: CDR1 SNHLY, CDR2 FYNNEI. This CDR3 comprises 18 residues. The CDR3 region has the DNA TGTGCCAGCGTGGGGGGGGGACTAGCGTATGCTAGCACAGATACGCAGTATTTT. Translation: CASVGGGLAYASTDTQYF.